What follows are 12 T cell receptor beta chains derived from one specimen sequenced in a study of neurological immune-mediated disorders. TCRdb passed the 5' RACE reads through MiXCR, listing each CDR3 protein once. Of about 65,000 distinct CDR3 sequences detected, approximately 4.2% appear once; the ten largest clones hold roughly 2.7%. Sequenced material: PBMCs. These receptors were taken from a man aged 45-60 years with multiple sclerosis.

There are many counts of this clonotype. J is TRBJ2-7 and V is TRBV5-1; TRBD1 or TRBD2 may be the D gene (6 bases each). The CDR3 runs 17 residues. CDR1 SGHRS and CDR2 YFSETQ come from the germline V gene. Deletions cut 0 bases from V and 4 bases from J, with 20 bases between. Here the CDR3 reads CASSLANSGQMAYEQYF. The CDR3 bases are TGCGCCAGCAGCTTGGCCAATAGCGGACAGATGGCTTACGAGCAGTACTTC.

This clonotype was recorded many times. This chain links TRBV5-1 with TRBJ2-2; TRBD2 might be the D (6 bases). V was cut by 3 bases and J by 1 base, with 7 bases left in between. CDR1 and CDR2 (germline): SGHRS, YFSETQ. The CDR3 is 14 residues long. The DNA for the CDR3 is TGCGCCAGCAGCTGGAGGGGGAACACCGGGGAGCTGTTTTTT. Translating gives CASSWRGNTGELFF.

This clonotype was seen at least ten times. This chain links TRBV20-1 with TRBJ1-2, with D perhaps matching TRBD1 (6 bases). CDR3 length: 12 amino acids. Per germline, CDR1 DFQATT and CDR2 SNEGSKA (reference sequence). V lost 2 bases to trimming and J lost 6 bases, with 10 bases between them. The CDR3 DNA reads TGCAGTGCTAGAAACGGGGGCGATGGCTACACCTTC. Protein sequence: CSARNGGDGYTF.

Many counts were recorded for this clonotype. This chain connects TRBV6-5 to TRBJ2-2; maybe TRBD2 (5 bases). The CDR3 totals 14 residues. Germline V gene lookup returns CDR1 MNHEY and CDR2 SVGAGI. Trimming took 4 bases from V and 0 from J, leaving 6 bases between them. Written as DNA, the CDR3 is TGTGCCAGCAGTTCGGGATCGAACACCGGGGAGCTGTTTTTT. Translated, it gives CASSSGSNTGELFF.

At least ten counts were recorded for this clonotype. The chain links TRBV7-2 to TRBJ1-5; D is undetermined. This CDR3 is built from 15 residues. Germline values: CDR1 SGHTA, CDR2 FQGNSA. With 2 bases removed from V and 1 base from J, the gap between germline ends came to 9 bases. CDR3 in DNA: TGTGCCAGCAGCTTATCCTCCAGGAGCAATCAGCCCCAGCATTTT. The encoded protein is CASSLSSRSNQPQHF.

This clonotype appeared many times. The chain has TRBV4-1 and TRBJ1-1, with a possible D match to TRBD1 (6 bases). Trimming took off 2 bases at V and 5 bases at J, with 15 bases between the two ends. The CDR3 length is 15 residues. Germline loops: CDR1 MGHRA, CDR2 YSYEKL. The CDR3 sequence: CASSQNRARGTEAFF. Here the CDR3 DNA reads TGCGCCAGCAGCCAAAACAGGGCGAGAGGGACTGAAGCTTTCTTT.

This clonotype was seen just once. The chain is built from TRBV5-4 and TRBJ1-4; D is unclear. Germline CDR1 SGHNT, CDR2 YYREEE (reference sequence). V gave up 0 bases and J gave up 4 bases, with 7 bases separating them. The CDR3 runs 14 residues. The CDR3 coding sequence is TGTGCCAGCAGCTTGGACGGATATAATGAAAAACTGTTTTTT. Translating it yields CASSLDGYNEKLFF.

This clonotype was found many times. The chain uses TRBV4-2 and TRBJ2-2, with 8 bases that match TRBD1. J gave up 6 bases and V 5 bases, and 5 bases lay outside the gene matches. This CDR3 comprises 14 residues. Looked up from germline, CDR1 is LGHNA and CDR2 is YNFKEQ. Here the CDR3 reads CASSRTGTAGELFF. The CDR3 DNA is TGTGCCAGCAGCAGGACAGGGACGGCCGGGGAGCTGTTTTTT.

Relative to its sample, this clonotype is medium-sized. The chain's CDR3 is CASSEGDSTYGYTF. CDR3 sequence (DNA): TGTGCCAGCAGTGAGGGGGATAGTACTTATGGCTACACCTTC. This sequence joins TRBV2 and TRBJ1-2, with a weak D call TRBD1 (5 bases). The germline V gene encodes CDR1 SNHLY and CDR2 FYNNEI. This CDR3 spans 14 amino acids. Trimming removed 3 bases from V and 5 bases from J, with 13 bases in between. The full variable domain, in which reference TRBV2 and TRBJ1-2 provide the parts outside the CDR3, is EPEVTQTPSHQVTQMGQEVILRCVPISNHLYFYWYRQILGQKVEFLVSFYNNEISEKSEIFDDQFSVERPDGSNFTLKIRSTKLEDSAMYFCASSEGDSTYGYTFGSGTRLTVV.

The chain couples TRBV10-3 to TRBJ1-2; a possible D gene is TRBD1 (5 bases). Germline values: CDR1 ENHRY, CDR2 SYGVKD. Between the trimmed V and J ends, which lost 0 bases and 0 bases, there was a span of 8 bases. The CDR3 consists of 15 residues. CDR3 loop: CAISESGDANYGYTF. The CDR3 region has the DNA TGTGCCATCAGTGAGTCGGGGGACGCTAACTATGGCTACACCTTC.

The sample holds many counts of this clonotype. The rearrangement links TRBV7-9 to TRBJ1-2, with a weak D call TRBD1 (6 bases). Germline values: CDR1 SEHNR, CDR2 FQNEAQ (reference sequence). The CDR3 loop spans 12 amino acids. Trimming took 5 bases from V and 8 from J, leaving 12 bases between them. CDR3 loop: CASSQGGLGYTF. The CDR3 DNA follows: TGTGCCAGCAGCCAAGGGGGTTTGGGCTACACCTTC.

There are many counts of this clonotype. This rearrangement joins TRBV5-1 to TRBJ1-6; D gene uncertain. Looked up from germline, CDR1 is SGHRS and CDR2 is YFSETQ. V was cut by 0 bases and J by 10 bases, with 14 bases left in between. This CDR3 comprises 15 residues. This chain's CDR3 is CASSLAPELRSPLHF. The CDR3 nucleotides read TGCGCCAGCAGCTTGGCCCCTGAGCTTCGCTCACCCCTCCACTTT. Based on the CDR3 plus reference TRBV5-1 and TRBJ1-6, the full variable domain is KAGVTQTPRYLIKTRGQQVTLSCSPISGHRSVSWYQQTPGQGLQFLFEYFSETQRNKGNFPGRFSGRQFSNSRSEMNVSTLELGDSALYLCASSLAPELRSPLHFGNGTRLTVT.